This passage covers 21 T cell receptor beta chains from one sample sequenced in a study of technical replicates of blood from a few donors. Some clones are missing from TCRdb's copy, which holds only in-frame ones; the method was immunoSEQ multiplex PCR. The sample lists more than 11,000 clones; approximately 86% were seen once. Material for sequencing was PBMCs. The receptors stem from a human donor in good health.

As concerns this clone: Because the CDR3 is missing its conserved closing phenylalanine or tryptophan, this is likely a read error. It is unclear where the CDR3 begins or ends on the DNA, so no DNA is shown, and the CDR3 is as TCRdb lists it. The chain is built from TRBV11-2 and TRBJ2-4; the D call in the table, TRBD2, was not verified against the DNA. Germline CDR1 SGHAT, CDR2 FQNNGV. The CDR3 has 12 residues if both end residues are counted. The CDR3 sequence is CASSSEGTGVSL.

J is TRBJ1-2 and V is TRBV5-1; D gene ambiguous. Between the trimmed V and J ends, which lost 0 bases and 8 bases, there was a span of 8 bases. The V gene's germline CDR1 is SGHRS and CDR2 YFSETQ. The CDR3 extends over 12 amino acids. This chain's CDR3 is CASSLAPGGYTF. CDR3 DNA sequence: TGCGCCAGCAGCTTGGCCCCCGGGGGCTACACCTTC.

The chain joins TRBV9 to TRBJ2-3; 14 nucleotides align to TRBD2. Unmatched junction bases numbered 15, after V lost 0 bases and J lost 0 bases. CDR3 length: 22 residues. CDR1 SGDLS and CDR2 YYNGEE come from the germline V gene. CDR3 residues: CASSVGWNPTSGRALSTDTQYF. The CDR3, as DNA: TGTGCCAGCAGCGTAGGGTGGAACCCGACTAGCGGGAGGGCCCTAAGCACAGATACGCAGTATTTT.

The genes are TRBV6-6 and TRBJ2-1, with 7 bases identical to TRBD1. The V gene end was trimmed by 6 bases and the J gene end by 2 bases; junction bases not matched to a gene: 7. This CDR3 is 15 amino acids long. Germline CDR1 and CDR2: MNHNY and SVGAGI (reference sequence). CDR3 coding DNA: TGTGCCAGCAGAATCCGACAGGGAACCTACAATGAGCAGTTCTTC. This encodes CASRIRQGTYNEQFF.

The chain employs TRBV25-1 and TRBJ2-7, with TRBD2 matching over 8 bases. V lost 1 base to trimming and J lost 6 bases; unmatched junction nucleotides: 8. The CDR3 covers 15 residues. Germline V CDR1 and CDR2: MGHDK, SYGVNS. CDR3 region: CASSELFAGGSEQYF. The CDR3 bases are TGTGCCAGCAGTGAATTGTTCGCGGGAGGATCCGAGCAGTACTTC.

The CDR3 DNA reads TGTGCCAGCACCCCCGCTTCCGGGAGCTCCTACGAGCAGTACTTC. Translating it yields CASTPASGSSYEQYF. The genes are TRBV28 and TRBJ2-7; D is possibly TRBD2 (6 bases). Looked up from germline, CDR1 is MDHEN and CDR2 is SYDVKM. CDR3 length: 15 residues. Trimming stripped 7 bases from V and 0 bases from J, with 16 bases between.

This clone was observed a handful of times. This chain joins TRBV7-9 and TRBJ2-2; TRBD2 matches 8 bases. The V and J ends lost 5 bases and 5 bases, in that order; junction bases with no gene match: 7. Per germline, CDR1 SEHNR and CDR2 FQNEAQ (reference sequence). CDR3 length equals 15 residues. The CDR3 bases are TGTGCCAGCAGCCCTACTAGCGGAGATACCGGGGAGCTGTTTTTT. This sequence encodes CASSPTSGDTGELFF.

The chain combines TRBV7-9 with TRBJ2-1, with TRBD2 matching over 12 bases. This CDR3 spans 16 amino acids. With 3 bases clipped from V and 7 bases from J, the junction kept 7 bases outside the gene matches. The germline gives CDR1 SEHNR, CDR2 FQNEAQ (reference sequence). The CDR3 DNA sequence: TGTGCCAGCAGCTTGTCTGGTCTAGCGGGAGGGAATGAGCAGTTCTTC. This gives the protein CASSLSGLAGGNEQFF.

The chain uses TRBV10-3 and TRBJ2-5; D may be TRBD2 (6 bases). CDR3 length equals 13 residues. Trimming stripped 8 bases from V and 2 bases from J, with 12 bases between. The germline CDR1 and CDR2 sequences are ENHRY and SYGVKD. The CDR3 region is CAIQAGRQETQYF. Written as DNA, the CDR3 is TGTGCCATCCAGGCGGGGAGGCAAGAGACCCAGTACTTC.

The V and J genes are TRBV28 and TRBJ2-1; possibly TRBD1 for D (6 bases). V lost 8 bases to trimming and J lost 1 base, with 12 bases between them. The CDR3 length is 14 residues. The germline V gene encodes CDR1 MDHEN and CDR2 SYDVKM. The CDR3 is CASRWDNSYNEQFF. The DNA for the CDR3 is TGTGCCAGCCGCTGGGACAATTCCTACAATGAGCAGTTCTTC.

The chain uses TRBV30 and TRBJ2-1, with D tentatively TRBD2 (6 bases). CDR1 and CDR2 from the germline V gene are GTSNPN and SVGIG (reference sequence). V dropped 2 bases and J dropped 6 bases, with 11 bases sitting between them. The CDR3 is 13 residues long. DNA of the CDR3: TGTGCCTGGAGTAGGCTAGCGAGCAATGAGCAGTTCTTC. Translation gives CAWSRLASNEQFF.

This rearrangement joins TRBV5-1 to TRBJ2-7; a weak D match, TRBD2 (5 bases). The V gene's germline CDR1 is SGHRS and CDR2 YFSETQ. CDR3 length: 14 amino acids. The germline V and J ends were trimmed by 0 bases and 2 bases, with 9 bases remaining between them. CDR3 region: CASSLGGNPYEQYF. CDR3 DNA sequence: TGCGCCAGCAGCTTGGGAGGGAACCCCTACGAGCAGTACTTC.

The V call is TRBV6-1, the J call TRBJ1-3, with D uncertain. The CDR3 contains 14 residues. Germline CDR1 is MNHNS and CDR2 is SASEGT. V was shortened by 7 bases and J by 1 base, with 11 bases between the two germline ends. CDR3 DNA sequence: TGTGCCAGCAAGGCCAGGCCATCTGGAAACACCATATATTTT. It is translated as CASKARPSGNTIYF.

This chain uses TRBV7-2 with TRBJ2-7; 10 nucleotides line up with TRBD2. The CDR3 length is 15 residues. V gave up 5 bases and J gave up 2 bases; unmatched junction bases: 6. CDR1 and CDR2 from the germline V gene are SGHTA and FQGNSA. The CDR3 DNA is TGTGCCAGCAGCATGGGACTAGCGATTACCTACGAGCAGTACTTC. Its protein is CASSMGLAITYEQYF.

This clone occurred a few times. This chain uses TRBV6-1 with TRBJ1-1; D is ambiguous. Per the germline V gene, CDR1 is MNHNS and CDR2 is SASEGT. Trimming stripped 7 bases from V and 0 bases from J, with 3 bases between. This CDR3 is 11 amino acids long. Here the CDR3 DNA reads TGTGCCAGCACTATGAACACTGAAGCTTTCTTT. Translated: CASTMNTEAFF.

The V call is TRBV2, the J call TRBJ2-5; perhaps TRBD1 as D (6 bases). This CDR3 has 14 residues. Germline values: CDR1 SNHLY, CDR2 FYNNEI. Trimming cost V 8 bases and J 1 base, with 14 bases left between them. CDR3 region: CASQGTNIQETQYF. DNA for the CDR3: TGTGCCAGCCAAGGGACAAACATCCAAGAGACCCAGTACTTC.

J is TRBJ2-1 and V is TRBV14; D not certain. With 4 bases removed from V and 7 bases from J, the gap between germline ends came to 14 bases. Germline V gene lookup returns CDR1 SGHDN and CDR2 FVKESK. The CDR3 is 14 amino acids. The CDR3 bases are TGTGCCAGCAGCCCCCAGTTAGAGACAAATGAGCAGTTCTTC. Amino acids: CASSPQLETNEQFF.

This clone was seen a handful of times. V gene TRBV6-4 combines with J gene TRBJ2-2; 10 positions agree with TRBD1. This CDR3 spans 14 amino acids. Losses at the gene ends were 2 bases for V and 6 bases for J; bases not matched to a gene: 0. Germline CDR1 and CDR2: MRHNA and SNTAGT. The CDR3 spells CASSDGQGAGELFF. The CDR3 DNA reads TGTGCCAGCAGTGACGGACAGGGGGCCGGGGAGCTGTTTTTT.

The J gene is TRBJ2-2, the V gene TRBV11-3, with D possibly matching TRBD1 (6 bases). V dropped 5 bases and J dropped 7 bases, with 14 bases sitting between them. CDR3 length: 14 amino acids. Looked up from germline, CDR1 is SGHNT and CDR2 is YENEEA. The CDR3 bases are TGTGCCAGCAGCAGAGGACAGTCGTACGGGGAGCTGTTTTTT. Its protein product is CASSRGQSYGELFF. Together with reference TRBV11-3 and TRBJ2-2, the CDR3 gives the full variable domain: EAGVVQSPRYKIIEKKQPVAFWCNPISGHNTLYWYLQNLGQGPELLIRYENEEAVDDSQLPKDRFSAERLKGVDSTLKIQPAELGDSAVYLCASSRGQSYGELFFGEGSRLTVL.

This clone occurred once. The CDR3 nucleotides are TGTGCCAGCTCACGAGGGACTAGCGGGAACTACAATGAGCAGTTCTTC. Residues: CASSRGTSGNYNEQFF. The chain combines TRBV18 with TRBJ2-1; TRBD2 matches at 13 bases. V was clipped by 4 bases and J by 3 bases; unmatched bases: 3. The germline V gene has CDR1 KGHSH and CDR2 LQKENI. This CDR3 has 16 residues.

This clone showed up just a few times. The CDR3 bases are TGTGCCAGCACCCCGGGGGGGGGTAGCGTCGAGCAGTACTTC. As protein: CASTPGGGSVEQYF. V and J are TRBV7-9 and TRBJ2-7; TRBD2 agrees at 8 bases. Per germline, CDR1 SEHNR and CDR2 FQNEAQ (reference sequence). This CDR3 contains 14 residues. Trimming at V came to 7 bases and at J to 6 bases, leaving 11 bases not matched to a gene.